Shown below are 27 T cell receptor beta chains from a single sample sequenced in a study of cytomegalovirus exposure and HLA in healthy donors. The PCR had 60 Vbeta and 13 Jbeta primers. TCRdb keeps only in-frame clones here, not all; method: immunoSEQ multiplex PCR. The data hold 60,000 or so clones, with around three quarters observed a single time. The sample was PBMCs. The receptors shown here come from a woman in her thirties or forties in good health and CMV-seropositive.

This clone was seen only a few times. The chain uses TRBV19 and TRBJ2-7; D is perhaps TRBD1 (6 bases). The CDR3 runs to 14 residues. Germline CDR1 is LNHDA and CDR2 is SQIVND (reference sequence). Trimming pared 3 bases from V and 1 base from J, leaving 10 bases between. As DNA, the CDR3 is TGTGCCAGTAGTATCCTGGGGACATCCTACGAGCAGTACTTC. This encodes CASSILGTSYEQYF.

The chain recombines TRBV28 with TRBJ1-1; TRBD1 is a possible D gene (5 bases). CDR3 size: 15 residues. CDR1 and CDR2 from the germline V gene are MDHEN and SYDVKM. The V gene lost 11 bases and the J gene lost 4 bases, with 23 bases spanning the gap. The chain's CDR3 is CAVMDRGGRSTEAFF. The CDR3, as DNA: TGTGCCGTGATGGACCGGGGGGGTCGCAGCACTGAAGCTTTCTTT.

The rearrangement links TRBV9 to TRBJ1-1; no reliable D call. Between the trimmed V and J ends, which lost 3 bases and 4 bases, there was a span of 16 bases. From germline, CDR1 is SGDLS and CDR2 YYNGEE. CDR3 length equals 15 residues. CDR3 sequence: CASSAKEAETTEAFF. DNA for the CDR3: TGTGCCAGCAGCGCTAAGGAGGCGGAAACCACTGAAGCTTTCTTT.

This clone was found a few times. The chain joins TRBV19 to TRBJ2-2; 9 nucleotides line up with TRBD1. The CDR3 length is 15 residues. Germline V lookup: CDR1 LNHDA, CDR2 SQIVND (reference sequence). The CDR3 region is CAEDKGTGSTGELFF. CDR3 nucleotides: TGTGCAGAGGATAAGGGGACAGGGAGCACCGGGGAGCTGTTTTTT.

The chain couples TRBV5-1 to TRBJ2-3, with 12 bases aligning to TRBD2. CDR3 size: 18 residues. V was pared by 5 bases and J by 5 bases, with 15 bases of the junction left unmatched. The germline gives CDR1 SGHRS, CDR2 YFSETQ. CDR3 sequence: CASSLPALAGGALDTQYF. As DNA, the CDR3 is TGCGCCAGCAGTTTGCCGGCCCTAGCGGGGGGGGCGCTAGATACGCAGTATTTT.

This clone came up a few times. V and J are TRBV5-6 and TRBJ2-7; TRBD1 matches at 9 bases. The J segment lost 3 bases and the V segment lost 3 bases, leaving 4 bases of the junction unmatched. The CDR3 extends over 14 amino acids. Germline V gene lookup returns CDR1 SGHDT and CDR2 YYEEEE. The DNA for the CDR3 is TGTGCCAGCAGCTCGGGACAGGGCCTCTACGAGCAGTACTTC. This gives the protein CASSSGQGLYEQYF.

The V call is TRBV19, the J call TRBJ2-1; D might be TRBD2 (7 bases). The CDR3 runs to 15 residues. Germline V gene data show CDR1 as LNHDA and CDR2 as SQIVND (reference sequence). Deletions cut 6 bases from V and 0 bases from J, with 12 bases between. The DNA of the CDR3 is TGTGCCAGTAGCCGGGGGGCCAGCTCCTACAATGAGCAGTTCTTC. This codes for CASSRGASSYNEQFF.

This chain's CDR3 is CASSEPRGFGPPGVNTEAFF. The CDR3 DNA follows: TGTGCCAGCAGTGAACCGAGGGGTTTCGGTCCCCCGGGGGTGAACACTGAAGCTTTCTTT. The chain is built from TRBV2 and TRBJ1-1; weak D call: TRBD1 (5 bases). The germline V and J ends were trimmed by 2 bases and 0 bases, with 25 bases remaining between them. This CDR3 comprises 20 residues. Germline V lookup: CDR1 SNHLY, CDR2 FYNNEI.

V gene TRBV4-1 combines with J gene TRBJ2-7; TRBD1 agrees at 10 bases. Losses at the gene ends were 1 base for V and 2 bases for J; bases not matched to a gene: 8. Germline lookup yields CDR1 MGHRA and CDR2 YSYEKL. This CDR3 has 17 amino acids. The CDR3: CASSQVFRDRGTYEQYF. CDR3 nucleotide sequence: TGCGCCAGCAGCCAAGTATTTAGGGACAGGGGAACCTACGAGCAGTACTTC.

V gene TRBV25-1 combines with J gene TRBJ1-6; 9 nucleotides agree with TRBD1. The ends lost 4 bases at V and 7 bases at J; junction bases unmatched: 5. Germline CDR1 MGHDK, CDR2 SYGVNS. This CDR3 is built from 15 residues. As DNA, the CDR3 is TGTGCCAGCAGTGGGGGACAGGGAAGAAATTCACCCCTCCACTTT. Translated, it gives CASSGGQGRNSPLHF.

The genes are TRBV10-3 and TRBJ2-5; D call uncertain. There are 13 residues in the CDR3. V gave up 6 bases and J gave up 4 bases, with 12 bases separating them. In germline, CDR1 is ENHRY, CDR2 SYGVKD. CDR3 in amino acids: CAISEPPGETQYF. The CDR3, as DNA: TGTGCCATCAGCGAGCCCCCAGGAGAGACCCAGTACTTC.

This clone appeared once. The chain carries TRBV30 and TRBJ1-2; TRBD1 matches 8 bases. Trimming took 0 bases from V and 2 from J; bases not matched to a gene: 11. The CDR3 consists of 17 residues. Germline assignment: CDR1 GTSNPN and CDR2 SVGIG (reference sequence). CDR3 region: CAWSVPYRTGRNYGYTF. The CDR3 DNA follows: TGTGCCTGGAGTGTACCCTATAGGACAGGGAGGAACTATGGCTACACCTTC.

V and J are TRBV6-7 and TRBJ2-3; TRBD1 agrees at 9 bases. TRBV6-7 is reported as an ORF; its role is uncertain. V gave up 6 bases and J gave up 0 bases; unmatched junction bases: 7. The CDR3 has 16 residues. The CDR3 DNA follows: TGTGCCAGCAGCAATACGGGACAGGGTAGCACAGATACGCAGTATTTT. Encoded protein: CASSNTGQGSTDTQYF.

This chain joins TRBV10-2 and TRBJ1-1, with D hard to call. V was cut by 0 bases and J by 1 base, with 6 bases left in between. Germline assignment: CDR1 WSHSY and CDR2 SAAADI. This CDR3 has 14 residues. The chain's CDR3 is CASSESSQNTEAFF. The CDR3 region has the DNA TGCGCCAGCAGTGAGTCGTCCCAGAACACTGAAGCTTTCTTT.

This clone was observed a handful of times. The chain joins TRBV4-1 to TRBJ2-1, with 7 bases aligning to TRBD1. The CDR3 length is 16 residues. Germline V lookup: CDR1 MGHRA, CDR2 YSYEKL. V lost 1 base and J lost 4; bases outside the gene matches: 7. The CDR3 loop reads CASSQGTRDRYNEQFF. The CDR3 bases are TGCGCCAGCAGCCAAGGGACCCGGGACAGATACAATGAGCAGTTCTTC.

This clone turned up a few times. This rearrangement joins TRBV19 to TRBJ2-3; 9 bases map to TRBD2. The CDR3 is made up of 19 amino acids. Unmatched junction bases numbered 23, after V lost 11 bases and J lost 2 bases. The germline V gene has CDR1 LNHDA and CDR2 SQIVND (reference sequence). CDR3 coding DNA: TGTGCCGGTTCGAGACCGGGACTAGCCGAGCCTTGGTCCACAGATACGCAGTATTTT. This translates into CAGSRPGLAEPWSTDTQYF. Combining the CDR3 with reference TRBV19 and TRBJ2-3 gives the whole variable domain DGGITQSPKYLFRKEGQNVTLSCEQNLNHDAMYWYRQDPGQGLRLIYYSQIVNDFQKGDIAEGYSVSREKKESFPLTVTSAQKNPTAFYLCAGSRPGLAEPWSTDTQYFGPGTRLTVL.

V gene TRBV5-5 combines with J gene TRBJ2-7; 9 bases line up with TRBD1. Per germline, CDR1 SGHKS and CDR2 YYEKEE (reference sequence). CDR3 size: 13 residues. The J segment lost 4 bases and the V segment lost 4 bases, leaving 3 bases of the junction unmatched. CDR3 protein: CASSDRGGYEQYF. Here the CDR3 DNA reads TGTGCCAGCAGCGACAGGGGGGGGTACGAGCAGTACTTC.

The V gene is TRBV10-2, the J gene TRBJ2-7; the D gene is possibly TRBD1 (6 bases). CDR1 and CDR2 (germline): WSHSY, SAAADI. The germline V and J ends were trimmed by 7 bases and 7 bases, with 17 bases remaining between them. CDR3 size: 13 residues. For the CDR3, the DNA is TGCGCCAGCACTGGGCAAGGGGGTTGGGAGCAGTACTTC. Translation gives CASTGQGGWEQYF.

This sequence joins TRBV18 and TRBJ1-1; possible D gene TRBD1, 5 bases. Germline V gene sequence: CDR1 KGHSH, CDR2 LQKENI. Trimming stripped 5 bases from V and 4 bases from J, with 11 bases between. The CDR3 consists of 13 residues. The CDR3 DNA reads TGTGCCAGCTCAGCGGGGGAAGGCACTGAAGCTTTCTTT. Amino acids: CASSAGEGTEAFF.

This sequence joins TRBV4-1 and TRBJ2-2; a weak D match, TRBD1 (6 bases). The V gene's germline CDR1 is MGHRA and CDR2 YSYEKL. This CDR3 region has 17 residues. V was cut by 2 bases and J by 4 bases, with 17 bases left in between. The CDR3 DNA follows: TGCGCCAGCAGCCAAACTGATCGGACAGACATCACCGGGGAGCTGTTTTTT. Translating it yields CASSQTDRTDITGELFF.

The chain recombines TRBV9 with TRBJ2-3, with TRBD1 identical over 7 bases. In germline, CDR1 is SGDLS, CDR2 YYNGEE. The CDR3 loop spans 16 amino acids. V lost 3 bases and J lost 0; bases outside the gene matches: 7. CDR3 sequence: CASSENRGLSTDTQYF. The CDR3 DNA reads TGTGCCAGCAGCGAAAACAGGGGTCTTAGCACAGATACGCAGTATTTT. The full variable domain, in which reference TRBV9 and TRBJ2-3 provide the parts outside the CDR3, is DSGVTQTPKHLITATGQRVTLRCSPRSGDLSVYWYQQSLDQGLQFLIQYYNGEERAKGNILERFSAQQFPDLHSELNLSSLELGDSALYFCASSENRGLSTDTQYFGPGTRLTVL.

The rearrangement joins TRBV5-1 to TRBJ1-3; D is perhaps TRBD1 (5 bases). V shed 6 bases and J shed 2 bases, with 12 bases lying between them. Germline CDR1 SGHRS, CDR2 YFSETQ. This CDR3 comprises 14 residues. CDR3 in amino acids: CASNQGFPGNTIYF. The CDR3 nucleotides are TGCGCCAGCAATCAGGGCTTCCCTGGAAACACCATATATTTT.

The V call is TRBV21-1, the J call TRBJ1-6; the D segment call TRBD1 is taken from the table without a DNA check. TRBV21-1 has pseudogene status. CDR3 length: 18 amino acids. The CDR3 loop reads CASSKGSAGPQYNSPLHF. CDR3 nucleotide sequence: TGTGCCAGCAGCAAAGGGTCGGCAGGGCCTCAATATAATTCACCCCTCCACTTT.

The genes are TRBV18 and TRBJ2-1, with D perhaps TRBD2 (5 bases). Looked up from germline, CDR1 is KGHSH and CDR2 is LQKENI. This CDR3 is 13 amino acids long. Trimming took 0 bases from V and 7 from J, leaving 7 bases between them. The CDR3 bases are TGTGCCAGCTCACCACCTTCGGGGAATGAGCAGTTCTTC. Its translation: CASSPPSGNEQFF.

This clone was observed a single time. The chain joins TRBV10-3 to TRBJ2-2, with unresolved D. From germline, CDR1 is ENHRY and CDR2 SYGVKD. CDR3 length: 13 amino acids. V was shortened by 0 bases and J by 5 bases, with 4 bases between the two germline ends. The CDR3 region has the DNA TGTGCCATCAGTGAGTCCCCGACCGGGGAGCTGTTTTTT. As protein: CAISESPTGELFF.

The chain links TRBV7-8 to TRBJ2-3, with 9 bases fitting TRBD2. The CDR3 has 17 amino acids. Germline CDR1 reads SGHVS; CDR2 reads FQNEAQ. V lost 3 bases to trimming and J lost 0 bases; unmatched junction nucleotides: 7. Here the CDR3 DNA reads TGTGCCAGCAGCTTGGTGACTAGCGGAACTAGCACAGATACGCAGTATTTT. Its translation: CASSLVTSGTSTDTQYF.

The chain has TRBV11-3 and TRBJ1-1; D remains ambiguous. CDR1 SGHNT and CDR2 YENEEA come from the germline V gene. V lost 0 bases to trimming and J lost 4 bases, with 6 bases between them. The CDR3 has 13 residues. CDR3 sequence (DNA): TGTGCCAGCAGCTTAGACGCGATCACTGAAGCTTTCTTT. This translates into CASSLDAITEAFF.